This record concerns one T cell receptor (beta chain) sequence. Its target is unknown. Primers for the PCR totalled 60 Vbeta and 13 Jbeta. Assay: immunoSEQ multiplex PCR; the TCRdb copy retains only in-frame clones and omits some. Of about 180,000 clones listed, over 75% were seen once; the top ten hold around 1.9%. This entry belongs to a study of cytomegalovirus exposure and HLA in healthy donors. Study observations and caveats: Among the CMV-associated chains, three were confirmed in vitro as specific for CMV antigens.

The length of the CDR3 is 15 residues. Germline V gene sequence: CDR1 GTSNPN, CDR2 SVGIG (reference sequence). Trimming at V came to 5 bases and at J to 3 bases, leaving 10 bases not matched to a gene. This sequence originates from a woman in her twenties or thirties in good health and CMV-seronegative. The sequenced sample consisted of PBMCs. This rearrangement joins TRBV30 to TRBJ2-7; 10 positions agree with TRBD1. In DNA form, the CDR3 reads TGTGCCTGGGAGCAACCGGGACAGGGGCTCTACGAGCAGTACTTC. Amino acid sequence: CAWEQPGQGLYEQYF.